The present entry profiles one TCR beta chain with its context. Its target is not known. The data stem from a study of shared clonotypes between healthy human individuals. The CDR3 runs to 13 residues. V lost 4 bases, J lost 10 bases, and 16 bases lay in between. CDR1 MGHDK and CDR2 SYGVNS come from the germline V gene. Some clones are missing from TCRdb's copy, which holds only in-frame ones; the method was immunoSEQ multiplex PCR. The sample lists about 2.4 million clones; approximately 94% were seen once. Splitting the CD4+ cells yielded a CD45RA+ naive subset and a CD45RA-negative memory subset. General study results and limits: Genetic and exposure-history diversity was limited by the few donors. A reduction in generation probabilities was seen for non-shared clonotypes relative to those shared by all four donors.

This clonotype was obtained from a man aged 18 to 29 in good health. Some clones in this sample may be carry-over from other donors' samples. V gene TRBV25-1 combines with J gene TRBJ1-1; D is perhaps TRBD1 (6 bases). The sample taken for sequencing was naive CD4+ T cells from PBMCs. Regarding subset: CD45RA+ positively selected. The CDR3 region is CASSAPGQLGAFF. In nucleotides, the CDR3 is TGTGCCAGCAGTGCCCCGGGACAACTCGGAGCTTTCTTT.